This TCR beta chain is from a study of blood T cell repertoires in COVID-19. Study information: Samples came from the United States, Italy and Spain, spanning acute and convalescent COVID-19. PBMCs, B-cell-depleted T cells, or T cells were the source of the cDNA or gDNA that made up the material.

Germline values: CDR1 SGHNT, CDR2 YYREEE (reference sequence). After removal of 1 base from V and 5 bases from J, the junction contained 2 bases not matched to a gene. The CDR3 has 14 residues. In the authors' methods: Amplification of reference gene primers was used by the study to estimate nucleated cell counts. Generated by immunoSEQ multiplex PCR, the TCRdb table keeps only in-frame clones and is missing some. V and J calls and clone size come straight from that table; D and trimming were deduced from the DNA. The data contain some 130,000 clones, over 75% of them singletons. V and J are TRBV5-4 and TRBJ2-2; 7 nucleotides agree with TRBD1. The sample was peripheral blood. The TCR originated in a man aged 70-80 years with active COVID-19. CDR3 amino acids: CASSLLDRTGELFF. As DNA, the CDR3 is TGTGCCAGCAGCTTGCTGGACAGGACCGGGGAGCTGTTTTTT.